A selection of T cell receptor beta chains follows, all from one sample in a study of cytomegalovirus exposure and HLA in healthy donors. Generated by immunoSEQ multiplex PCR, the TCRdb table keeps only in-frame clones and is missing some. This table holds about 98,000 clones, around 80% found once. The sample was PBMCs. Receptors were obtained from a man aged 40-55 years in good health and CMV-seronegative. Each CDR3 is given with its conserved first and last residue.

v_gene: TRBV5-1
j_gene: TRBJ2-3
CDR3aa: CASSLPGGGDTQYF

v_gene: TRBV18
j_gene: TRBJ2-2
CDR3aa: CASSPGQGATGELFF

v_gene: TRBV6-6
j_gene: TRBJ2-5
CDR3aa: CASSRQETQYF

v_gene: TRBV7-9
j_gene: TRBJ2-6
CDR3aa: CASSLEGQGALTGANVLTF

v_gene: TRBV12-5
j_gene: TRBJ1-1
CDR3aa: CASGRGYFEAFF

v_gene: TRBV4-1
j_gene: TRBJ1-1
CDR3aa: CASSQGWQGKTEAFF

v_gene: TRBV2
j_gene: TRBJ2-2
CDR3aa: CASSEGQGAGELFF

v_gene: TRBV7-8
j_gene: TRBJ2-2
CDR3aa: CASSWGRGDRTGELFF

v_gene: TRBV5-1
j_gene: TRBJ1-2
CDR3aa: CASSPSTGVYGYTF

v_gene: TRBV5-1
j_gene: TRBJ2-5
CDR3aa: CASSLVPGQETQYF

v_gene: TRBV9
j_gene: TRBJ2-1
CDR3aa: CASRSPNNEQFF

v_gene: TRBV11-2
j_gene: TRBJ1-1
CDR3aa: CASSLGFGGRNTEAFF

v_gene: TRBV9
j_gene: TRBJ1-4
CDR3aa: CASSVGFGQGGEKLFF

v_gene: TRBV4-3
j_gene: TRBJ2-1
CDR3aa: CASSPDRGNEQFF

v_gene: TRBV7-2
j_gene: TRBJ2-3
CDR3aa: CASRAGLLTYRGDTQYF

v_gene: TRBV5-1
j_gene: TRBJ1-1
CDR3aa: CASSFTGGSETEAFF

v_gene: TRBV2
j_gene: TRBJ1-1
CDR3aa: CASSPLPGAEAFF

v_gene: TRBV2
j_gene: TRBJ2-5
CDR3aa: CASSEGGGGETQYF

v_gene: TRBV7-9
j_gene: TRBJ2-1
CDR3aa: CASSSDGKNNEQFF

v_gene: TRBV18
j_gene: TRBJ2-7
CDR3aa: CASSKGQEFHEQYF

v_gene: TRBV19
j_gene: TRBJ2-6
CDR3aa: CASSSHRVDSGANVLTF

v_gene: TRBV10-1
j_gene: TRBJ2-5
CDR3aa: CASSLQGDKTQYF

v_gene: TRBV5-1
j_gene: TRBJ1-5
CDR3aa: CASSPRPGENQPQHF

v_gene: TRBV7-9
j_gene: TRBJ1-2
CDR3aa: CASNEAATNYGYTF

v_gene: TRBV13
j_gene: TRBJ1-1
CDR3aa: CASSSDRDTEAFF

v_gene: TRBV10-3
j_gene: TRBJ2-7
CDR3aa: CAISQEKSSYEQYF

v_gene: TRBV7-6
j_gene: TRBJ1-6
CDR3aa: CASSRWTPGRENSPLHF

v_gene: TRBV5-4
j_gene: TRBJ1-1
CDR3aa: CASSGNRGGDTEAFF

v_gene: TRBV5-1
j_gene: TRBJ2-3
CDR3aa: CASSLVSGGIDTQYF

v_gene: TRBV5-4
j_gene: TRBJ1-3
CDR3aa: CASSPKPGQGNTIYF

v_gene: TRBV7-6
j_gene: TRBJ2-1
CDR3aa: CASSSAGTGGYEQFF

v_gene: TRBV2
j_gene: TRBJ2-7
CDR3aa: CASTERSYEQYF

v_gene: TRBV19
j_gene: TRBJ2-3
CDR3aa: CASRGQSTDTQYF

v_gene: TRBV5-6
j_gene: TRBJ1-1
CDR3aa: CASSLVVGAEVNTEAFF

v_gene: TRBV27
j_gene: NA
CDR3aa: CASSLQQGYEQYF

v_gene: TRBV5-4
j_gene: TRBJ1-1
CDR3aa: CASSVGTGATEAFF

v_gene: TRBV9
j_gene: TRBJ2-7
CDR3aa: CASSVTGGTDEQYF

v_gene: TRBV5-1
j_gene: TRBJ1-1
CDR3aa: CASSLDRGRSAFF

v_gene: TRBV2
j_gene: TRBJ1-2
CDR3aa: CASRRTENYGYTF

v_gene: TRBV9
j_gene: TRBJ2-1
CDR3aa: CASSGRLAGGEQFF

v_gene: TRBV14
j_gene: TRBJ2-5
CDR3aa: CASSPLKGISETQYF

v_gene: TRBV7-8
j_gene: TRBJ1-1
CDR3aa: CASSMKTGNTEAFF

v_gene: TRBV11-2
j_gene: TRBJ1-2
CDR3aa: CASSPLTGRTLEGYTF

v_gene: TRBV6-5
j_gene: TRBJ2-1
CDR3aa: CASSRRLYNEQFF

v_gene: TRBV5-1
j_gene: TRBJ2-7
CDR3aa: CASRISGGWDEQYF

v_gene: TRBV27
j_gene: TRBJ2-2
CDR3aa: CASRTGTANTGELFF

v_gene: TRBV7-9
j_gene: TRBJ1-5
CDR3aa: CASSFGQGNQPQHF

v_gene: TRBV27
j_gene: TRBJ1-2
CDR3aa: CASSKGNYGYTF

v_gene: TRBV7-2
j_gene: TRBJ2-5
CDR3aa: CASSLFGGAQETQYF

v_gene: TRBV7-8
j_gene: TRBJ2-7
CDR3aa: CASSQELVGKDEQYF

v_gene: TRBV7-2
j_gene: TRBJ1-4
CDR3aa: CASSLGAGEKLFF

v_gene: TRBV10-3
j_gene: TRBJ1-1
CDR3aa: CAISEGRGSTEAFF

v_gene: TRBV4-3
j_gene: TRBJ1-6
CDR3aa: CASSQDTDSPLHF